This T cell receptor (beta chain) was profiled in a study of regulatory T cells in long-lasting Graves disease. TCR beta libraries were built with iRepertoire HTBI primers and Arm-PCR of CDR3 regions. TCRdb itself ran the multiplex PCR reads through MiXCR, one entry per CDR3 protein. Among 350,000 to 450,000 distinct CDR3 sequences, less than 30% were seen once, and the ten largest hold 25% to 30%. This clonotype was detected many times. Its cognate antigen is unknown. Specified time point: persistent/refractory GD, antithyroid drugs over 5 years with positive TRAb. PBMCs were the source of the RNA used for TCR sequencing. Study-wide results and caveats: Among the persistent patients, 2,500 to 3,000 public clonotypes were shared, more than the roughly 970 shared among new patients. Persistent cases favored TRBV28, TRBJ1-2 and TRBJ2-5.

Per the germline V gene, CDR1 is SNHLY and CDR2 is FYNNEI. The CDR3 consists of 17 residues. Trimming cost V 7 bases and J 4 bases; bases outside gene matches: 14. The rearrangement uses TRBV2 and TRBJ2-7; 12 nucleotides line up with TRBD2. Source: peripheral blood mononuclear cells (PBMCs), taken when the disease was refractory, from a patient treated with antithyroid drugs. This TCR came from a middle-aged woman with Graves disease. The CDR3 DNA is TGTGCCAGCACCGAGTCGGGGACTAGCGGGTACTTATACGAGCAGTACTTC. This codes for CASTESGTSGYLYEQYF.